This TCR beta chain was identified in a study of T cell changes during pregnancy in multiple sclerosis. Measured with immunoSEQ multiplex PCR; TCRdb has only the in-frame clones, and not every one. The repertoire consists of fewer than 15,000 clones, with 85% to 90% occurring once and the leading ten covering about 8.1%. The CDR3 covers 15 residues. Germline assignment: CDR1 MNHNS and CDR2 SASEGT. Trimming pared 4 bases from V and 13 bases from J, leaving 25 bases between. The source material was CD8+ T cells from peripheral blood mononuclear cells, sampled in the first trimester of pregnancy. The V call is TRBV6-1, the J call TRBJ1-2; D is perhaps TRBD1 (6 bases). The TCR originated in a female donor with multiple sclerosis, enrolled in a pregnancy study. The chain's CDR3 is CASSVLEDRPFEGTF. Written as DNA, the CDR3 is TGTGCCAGCAGTGTATTGGAGGACAGACCTTTCGAGGGCACCTTC.